The TCR beta chain under discussion was sequenced for a study of blood T cell repertoires in COVID-19. Study information: COVID-19 samples collected from the United States, Italy and Spain covered acute and convalescent phases. T cells, B-cell-depleted T cells, or PBMCs provided the cDNA or gDNA that served as material.

Authors' methods: Reference gene primer amplification gave estimated nucleated cell counts. Produced via immunoSEQ multiplex PCR; TCRdb's table is partial and in-frame only. V, J and clone size are those of that table, while D and trimming were read from the DNA. The data show 170,000 or so clones, around 86% seen once. Seattle-derived patients entered the study during active infection and were followed longitudinally. The germline CDR1 and CDR2 sequences are LNHNV and YYDKDF (reference sequence). This CDR3 is built from 16 residues. V was pared by 0 bases and J by 3 bases, with 11 bases between. This chain uses TRBV15 with TRBJ1-4; D is unclear. Specimen: peripheral blood. The receptor was derived from a man aged 60-69 years with COVID-19, enrolled during active disease. This CDR3 is CATSRDRPSSNEKLFF. CDR3 sequence (DNA): TGTGCCACCAGCAGAGATAGGCCTAGCTCTAATGAAAAACTGTTTTTT. Full variable domain (missing parts from reference TRBV15 and TRBJ1-4): DAMVIQNPRYQVTQFGKPVTLSCSQTLNHNVMYWYQQKSSQAPKLLFHYYDKDFNNEADTPDNFQSRRPNTSFCFLDIRSPGLGDTAMYLCATSRDRPSSNEKLFFGSGTQLSVL.